Detailed here is one TCR beta chain. Its antigen is still unknown. Sequencing used immunoSEQ multiplex PCR; TCRdb keeps in-frame clones, though not all of them. The top ten hold 0.15% to 0.2% of the sample, which has more than 95,000 clones, roughly 94% seen once. The data stem from a study of OX40 agonist ivuxolimab in advanced cancers. Across the study: Intravenous ivuxolimab at 0.01 to 10 mg/kg was given to patients every 2 weeks. Three patients, one with hepatocellular carcinoma and two with cutaneous melanoma, achieved partial responses.

Study-wide results and limits: CD8+ T cells showed, on average, more clonal expansion than CD4+ cells. Also showing low normalized T-cell clonal expansion were some of the nonresponders.

The germline V gene encodes CDR1 MNHNS and CDR2 SASEGT. V dropped 10 bases and J dropped 6; count of bases not matched to a gene: 8. The CDR3 runs to 14 residues. The sequence came from an adult with an advanced solid tumor such as melanoma, head and neck, liver or kidney cancer. The V gene is TRBV6-1, the J gene TRBJ1-5, with 11 bases that match TRBD1. The sequences come from CD4+ or CD8+ T cells sorted from blood, collected in a trial of the OX40 agonist ivuxolimab. The CDR3 DNA reads TGTGCCATCCGGACAGGGGGCGCATTTCAGCCCCAGCATTTT. Translation gives CAIRTGGAFQPQHF.